Below are 8 T cell receptor beta chains sequenced from a single sample in a study of cytomegalovirus exposure and HLA in healthy donors (dated by TCRdb to 2016 to 2017). Libraries came from the immunoSEQ multiplex PCR assay. For the multiplex PCR, a mixture combining 60 forward primers for TCR Vbeta segments and 13 reverse primers for TCR Jbeta segments was used. As stored in TCRdb, this immuneACCESS dataset retains in-frame rearrangements with V and J assigned. A fraction of the clones does not appear; measured against another copy, unresolved V genes explain less than half of the discrepancy, and the remainder lacks a known reason. This sample is represented by around 96,000 clones; under 65% of them were singletons. Roughly 3.2% of the sample is held by the ten biggest clonotypes. Material for sequencing was PBMCs. All receptors come from a man aged 60 to 75 in good health and CMV-seronegative.

V gene TRBV10-1 combines with J gene TRBJ2-3; 9 positions match TRBD2. This CDR3 comprises 16 residues. V gave up 0 bases and J gave up 2 bases; unmatched junction bases: 3. Germline assignment: CDR1 WNHNN and CDR2 SYGVQD (reference sequence). CDR3 residues: CASSESPSGNTDTQYF. CDR3 bases: TGCGCCAGCAGTGAGTCCCCTAGCGGGAACACAGATACGCAGTATTTT.

V usage is TRBV20-1 and J usage is TRBJ2-7; no clear D gene. The germline V and J ends were trimmed by 6 bases and 3 bases, with 9 bases remaining between them. Germline CDR1 and CDR2: DFQATT and SNEGSKA (reference sequence). The CDR3 length is 11 residues. The DNA of the CDR3 is TGCAGTGCCCAGGCCGGCTACGAGCAGTACTTC. Its protein product is CSAQAGYEQYF.

This chain connects TRBV12-5 to TRBJ2-1, with 8 positions matching TRBD1. This CDR3 is built from 14 residues. V gave up 1 base and J gave up 7 bases; unmatched junction bases: 3. Germline CDR1 reads LGHNT; CDR2 reads FRNRAP. Written as DNA, the CDR3 is TGTGCTAGTGGTTTGGGGACAGGGTCGAATGAGCAGTTCTTC. Its protein product is CASGLGTGSNEQFF.

The CDR3 DNA follows: TGTGCCAGCTCGTCTACAGGTGAGCAGTTCTTC. Its protein product is CASSSTGEQFF. The chain recombines TRBV18 with TRBJ2-1; tentatively, D is TRBD1 (5 bases). CDR1 KGHSH and CDR2 LQKENI come from the germline V gene. CDR3 length: 11 amino acids. V was pared by 6 bases and J by 9 bases, with 9 bases between.

The chain uses TRBV27 and TRBJ2-7; tentative D call: TRBD1 (6 bases). V was trimmed by 4 bases and J by 4 bases, leaving 14 bases between them. Germline V gene data show CDR1 as MNHEY and CDR2 as SMNVEV (reference sequence). The CDR3 is 14 residues long. The CDR3 here is CASSYRDKLYEQYF. The CDR3 DNA follows: TGTGCCAGCAGTTATAGGGACAAACTTTACGAGCAGTACTTC.

The rearrangement joins TRBV7-6 to TRBJ2-5; D unclear. This CDR3 region has 14 residues. The germline CDR1 and CDR2 sequences are SGHVS and FNYEAQ. Between the trimmed V and J ends, which lost 5 bases and 7 bases, there was a span of 17 bases. DNA for the CDR3: TGTGCCAGCAGCCTCACCGGGTCTACTGGGACCCAGTACTTC. Amino acid sequence: CASSLTGSTGTQYF.

This clone was counted a few times. CDR3 DNA sequence: TGTGCCAGCAGCAAATACCCAGCGGGAGCCGTCGATGAGCAGTTCTTC. This encodes CASSKYPAGAVDEQFF. This chain uses TRBV21-1 with TRBJ2-1; TRBD2 is the table's D call, not checked against the DNA. TRBV21-1 is a pseudogene. The CDR3 loop spans 16 amino acids.

The V and J genes are TRBV5-8 and TRBJ1-4; D is unclear. The CDR3 sequence is 16 residues long. V was cut by 1 base and J by 4 bases, with 14 bases left in between. Germline values: CDR1 SGHTS, CDR2 YDEGEE. The CDR3 protein is CASSLSSRLLNEKLFF. For the CDR3, the DNA is TGTGCCAGCAGCTTGAGTTCTAGGCTCCTTAATGAAAAACTGTTTTTT.